What follows are 5 T cell receptor beta chains derived from one specimen sequenced in a study of low-dose radiotherapy and immunotherapy resistance in tumors (dated by TCRdb to between 2022 and 2023). Reading the label with the study, this specimen's time point is: before trial treatment. Sequencing instrument: Illumina MiniSeq. First-strand cDNA was synthesized using Superscript III and a set of TRAV- and TRBV-specific primers, so that both TCRalpha and TCRbeta chains were covered. TCRs were amplified with Phusion for 15 to 20 PCR cycles using a constant-region primer together with the adapter attached to the V primers. TCRdb reran the public reads through fastp at Q25 and MiXCR, keeping productive beta chains. Rows matching on CDR3 protein sequence are summarized as one entry with the most common DNA and genes. The table for this sample lists 100,000 or so distinct CDR3 sequences; under 9.5% of them were counted only once. 1% of the sample is taken by the ten largest.

Sequencing used PBMCs, obtained before treatment. These receptors all stem from a male donor with prostate cancer.

This clonotype was seen many times. This rearrangement joins TRBV4-1 to TRBJ2-5, with D perhaps TRBD1 or TRBD2 (5 bases each). Germline CDR1 is MGHRA and CDR2 is YSYEKL. This CDR3 spans 13 amino acids. The V end lost 3 bases, the J end lost 4 bases, and 9 bases lay between the germline ends. Written as DNA, the CDR3 is TGCGCCAGCAGCCAGGGACCCCGAGAGACCCAGTACTTC. This codes for CASSQGPRETQYF.

The J gene is TRBJ1-6, the V gene TRBV27, with TRBD1 matching 8 bases. The trim removed 3 bases at V and 7 bases at J, leaving 2 bases unmatched. This CDR3 spans 14 amino acids. Per the germline V gene, CDR1 is MNHEY and CDR2 is SMNVEV (reference sequence). The CDR3 nucleotides read TGTGCCAGCAGTTTCGACAGGGGCAATTCACCCCTCCACTTT. Protein product: CASSFDRGNSPLHF.

This clonotype was seen at least ten times. The V gene is TRBV28, the J gene TRBJ2-3, with D possibly called TRBD1 or TRBD2 (5 bases each). The CDR3 runs 14 residues. Trimming pared 4 bases from V and 2 bases from J, leaving 10 bases between. Per germline, CDR1 MDHEN and CDR2 SYDVKM. The CDR3, as DNA: TGTGCCAGCAGTTGGGACCTTCTCACAGATACGCAGTATTTT. Amino acid sequence: CASSWDLLTDTQYF.

This clonotype was detected many times. The chain has TRBV4-3 and TRBJ2-3; 12 nucleotides agree with TRBD2. V gave up 3 bases and J gave up 5 bases; unmatched junction bases: 3. Germline CDR1 reads LGHNA; CDR2 reads YSLEER. CDR3 length equals 15 residues. Written as DNA, the CDR3 is TGCGCCAGCAGCCAGACTAGCGGGAGTGGAGATACGCAGTATTTT. Protein product: CASSQTSGSGDTQYF.

In its sample, this clonotype was seen many times. The chain has TRBV29-1 and TRBJ2-2; 7 bases match TRBD2. The CDR3 is made up of 14 amino acids. Germline CDR1 and CDR2: SQVTM and ANQGSEA. After removal of 4 bases from V and 5 bases from J, the junction contained 7 bases not matched to a gene. Here the CDR3 DNA reads TGCAGCGTTGCCGGGGGGACCTCAACCGGGGAGCTGTTTTTT. As protein: CSVAGGTSTGELFF.